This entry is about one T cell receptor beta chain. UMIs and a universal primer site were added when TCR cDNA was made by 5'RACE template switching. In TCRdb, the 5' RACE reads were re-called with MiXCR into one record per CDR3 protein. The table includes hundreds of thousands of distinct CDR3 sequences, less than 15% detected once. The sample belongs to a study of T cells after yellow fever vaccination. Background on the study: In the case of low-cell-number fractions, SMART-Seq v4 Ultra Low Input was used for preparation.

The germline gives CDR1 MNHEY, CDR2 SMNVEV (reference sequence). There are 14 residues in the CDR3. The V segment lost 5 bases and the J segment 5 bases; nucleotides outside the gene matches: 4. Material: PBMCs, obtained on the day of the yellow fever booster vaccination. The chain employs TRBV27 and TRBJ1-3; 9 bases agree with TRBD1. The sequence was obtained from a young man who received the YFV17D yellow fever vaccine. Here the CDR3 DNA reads TGTGCCAGCAGTCCTGGACAGGGGAGAAACACCATATATTTT. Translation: CASSPGQGRNTIYF.